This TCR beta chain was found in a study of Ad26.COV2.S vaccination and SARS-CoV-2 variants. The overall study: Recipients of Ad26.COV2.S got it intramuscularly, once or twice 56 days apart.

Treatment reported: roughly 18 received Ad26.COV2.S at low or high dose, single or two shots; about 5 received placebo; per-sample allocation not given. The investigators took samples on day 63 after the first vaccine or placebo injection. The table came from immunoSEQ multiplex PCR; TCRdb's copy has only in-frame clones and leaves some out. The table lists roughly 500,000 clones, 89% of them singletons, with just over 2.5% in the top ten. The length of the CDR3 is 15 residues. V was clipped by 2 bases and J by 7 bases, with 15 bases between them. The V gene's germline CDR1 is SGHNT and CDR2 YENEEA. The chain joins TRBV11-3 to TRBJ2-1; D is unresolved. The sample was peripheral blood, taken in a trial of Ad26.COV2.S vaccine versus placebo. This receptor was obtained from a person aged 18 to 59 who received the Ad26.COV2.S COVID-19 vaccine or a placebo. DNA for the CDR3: TGTGCCAGCAGCTTATTGAATCCAGTATGGAATGAGCAGTTCTTC. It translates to CASSLLNPVWNEQFF.